The T cell receptor beta chain under discussion was sequenced for a study of T cells in Graves' hyperthyroidism and ophthalmopathy. The V gene's germline CDR1 is DFQATT and CDR2 SNEGSKA (reference sequence). The ends lost 6 bases at V and 2 bases at J; junction bases unmatched: 7. The CDR3 length is 14 residues. There are many counts of this clonotype. RNA transcripts gave rise to amplified TCR beta CDR3 regions. During a first-round RT-PCR of the TCR CDR3, the HTBI primer set was used. TCRdb processed the multiplex PCR reads anew with MiXCR; each CDR3 protein has one entry. The sample includes 500,000 to 750,000 distinct CDR3 sequences, 14% of them seen just once. Uncontrolled infection, other autoimmune disease, pregnancy or lactation excluded patients.

This clonotype originated in a woman younger than 35 with Graves' ophthalmopathy. V is TRBV20-1 and J is TRBJ2-7, with 10 bases that match TRBD1. Specimen: blood. Here the CDR3 DNA reads TGCAGTGCCGCGGACAGGGGGTTCGCCTACGAGCAGTACTTC. Protein sequence: CSAADRGFAYEQYF.